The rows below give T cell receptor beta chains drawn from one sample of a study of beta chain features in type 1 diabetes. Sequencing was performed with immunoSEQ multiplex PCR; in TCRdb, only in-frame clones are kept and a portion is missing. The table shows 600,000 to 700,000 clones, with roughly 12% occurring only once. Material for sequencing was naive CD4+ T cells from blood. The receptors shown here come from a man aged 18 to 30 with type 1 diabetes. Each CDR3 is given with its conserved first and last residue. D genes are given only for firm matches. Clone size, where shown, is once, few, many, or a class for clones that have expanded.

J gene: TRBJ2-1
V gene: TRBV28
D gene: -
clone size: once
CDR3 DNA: TGTGCCAGCAGTTTACGAAGGTTGGACAATGAGCAGTTCTTC
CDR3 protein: CASSLRRLDNEQFF

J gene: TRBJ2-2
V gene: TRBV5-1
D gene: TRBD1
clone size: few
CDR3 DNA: TGCGCCAGCAGCTTCATACAGGGGATTACCGGGGAGCTGTTTTTT
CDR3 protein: CASSFIQGITGELFF

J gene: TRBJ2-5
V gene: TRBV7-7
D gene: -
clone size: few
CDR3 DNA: TGTGCTAGCAGCTTAATGCCCTCACAAGAGACCCAGTACTTC
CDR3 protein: CASSLMPSQETQYF

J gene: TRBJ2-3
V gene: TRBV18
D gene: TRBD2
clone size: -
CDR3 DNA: TGTGCCAGCTCACGGACTAGCGGGGTCTATGATACGCAGTATTTT
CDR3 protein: CASSRTSGVYDTQYF

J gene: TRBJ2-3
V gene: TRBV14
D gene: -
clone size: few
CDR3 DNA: TGTGCCAGCAGCCAACGGGTGGCAGATACGCAGTATTTT
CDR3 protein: CASSQRVADTQYF

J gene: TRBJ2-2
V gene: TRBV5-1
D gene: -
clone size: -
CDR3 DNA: TGCGCCAGCAGCTTAGGTCCTGAGGCGACCGGGGAGCTGTTTTTT
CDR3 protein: CASSLGPEATGELFF

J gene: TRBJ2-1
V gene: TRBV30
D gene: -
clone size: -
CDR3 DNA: TGTGCCTGGGGGCTAACCTACAATGAGCAGTTCTTC
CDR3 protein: CAWGLTYNEQFF

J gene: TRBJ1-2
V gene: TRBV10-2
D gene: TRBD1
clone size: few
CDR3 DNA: TGCGCCAGCAGTGGCCAGGGGGCGACTAACTATGGCTACACCTTC
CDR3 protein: CASSGQGATNYGYTF

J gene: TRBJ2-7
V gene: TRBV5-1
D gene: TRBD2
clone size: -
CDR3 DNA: TGCGCCAGCAGCTCGTTCAAGATTTCAACCGGGACTAGTGCTAACGAGCAGTACTTC
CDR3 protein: CASSSFKISTGTSANEQYF

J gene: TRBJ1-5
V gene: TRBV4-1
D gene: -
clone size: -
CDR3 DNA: TGCGCCAGCAGCCGGGAGGAGGGGCCCCAGCATTTT
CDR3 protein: CASSREEGPQHF

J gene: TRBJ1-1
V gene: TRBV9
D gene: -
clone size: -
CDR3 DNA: TGTGCCAGCAGCGTAGTTCCCCCCCGGGAGGGTTGGACTGAAGCTTTCTTT
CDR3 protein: CASSVVPPREGWTEAFF

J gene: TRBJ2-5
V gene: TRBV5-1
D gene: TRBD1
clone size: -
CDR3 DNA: TGCGCCAGCAGCTGGGGGCGACAGGGGTTTTCTCAAGAGACCCAGTACTTC
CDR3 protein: CASSWGRQGFSQETQYF

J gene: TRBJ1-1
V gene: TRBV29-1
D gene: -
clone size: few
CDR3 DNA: TGCAGCGTTGAAGGGGGCTATATTCAGACTTTTGAAGCTTTCTTT
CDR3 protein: CSVEGGYIQTFEAFF

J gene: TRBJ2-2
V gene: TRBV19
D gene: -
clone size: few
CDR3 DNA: TGTGCCAGTAGTATGAGTCCAAAGGGACTCCGGTTACTGTTTTTT
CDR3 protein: CASSMSPKGLRLLFF

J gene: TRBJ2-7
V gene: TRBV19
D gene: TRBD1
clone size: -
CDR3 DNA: TGTGCCAGTAGTAGGGGGACAGGGGAATGGTACGAGCAGTACTTC
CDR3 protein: CASSRGTGEWYEQYF

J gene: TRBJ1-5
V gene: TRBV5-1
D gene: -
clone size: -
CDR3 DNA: TGCGCCAGCAGCTTGGAGCCCGATCAGCCCCAGCATTTT
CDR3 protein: CASSLEPDQPQHF

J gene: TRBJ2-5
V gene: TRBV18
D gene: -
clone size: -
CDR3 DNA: TGTGCCAGCTCACCAAGCGAAGAAGAGACCCAGTACTTC
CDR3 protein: CASSPSEEETQYF

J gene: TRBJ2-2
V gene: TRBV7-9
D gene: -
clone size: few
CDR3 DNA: TGTGCCAGCAGCCCACTGGACGGGGAGCTGTTTTTT
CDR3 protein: CASSPLDGELFF

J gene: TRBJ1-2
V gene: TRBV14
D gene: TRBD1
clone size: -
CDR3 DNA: TGTGCCAGCAGCCAACCGGGACAGGGGGCGGCCGGCTACACCTTC
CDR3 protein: CASSQPGQGAAGYTF

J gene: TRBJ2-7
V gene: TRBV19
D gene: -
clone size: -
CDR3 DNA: TGTGCCAGTACCCTAGGACACGGCTCCTACGAGCAGTACTTC
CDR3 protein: CASTLGHGSYEQYF

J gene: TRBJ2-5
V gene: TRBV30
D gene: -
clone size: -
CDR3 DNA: TGTGCCTGGAGTGTACTATCTGGAGAGACCCAGTACTTC
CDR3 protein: CAWSVLSGETQYF

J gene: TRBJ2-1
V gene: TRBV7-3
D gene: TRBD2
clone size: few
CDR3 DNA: TGTGCCAGCAGCCCAACCGGGACTAGCGGGGGCTCCTACAATGAGCAGTTCTTC
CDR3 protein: CASSPTGTSGGSYNEQFF

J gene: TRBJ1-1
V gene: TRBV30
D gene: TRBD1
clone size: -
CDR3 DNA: TGTGCCTGGGGGCTGACAGGGGAAACTGAAGCTTTCTTT
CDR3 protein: CAWGLTGETEAFF

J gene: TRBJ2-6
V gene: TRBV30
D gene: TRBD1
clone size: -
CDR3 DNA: TGTGCCTGGGGATGGGGACAGGGTATCTCTGGGGCCAACGTCCTGACTTTC
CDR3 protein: CAWGWGQGISGANVLTF

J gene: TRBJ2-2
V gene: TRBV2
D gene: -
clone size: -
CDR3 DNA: TGTGCCAGCAGTGTGCGGCCAGCGGGCACCGGGGAGCTGTTTTTT
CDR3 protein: CASSVRPAGTGELFF

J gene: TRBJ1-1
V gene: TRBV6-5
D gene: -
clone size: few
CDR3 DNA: TGTGCCAGCAGGGAAGTAGAAGCGAACACTGAAGCTTTCTTT
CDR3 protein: CASREVEANTEAFF

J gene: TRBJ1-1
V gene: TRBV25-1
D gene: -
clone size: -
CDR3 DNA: TGTGCCAGCAGTGACCGACAGTCTCGAATAGCTGAAGCTTTCTTT
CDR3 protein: CASSDRQSRIAEAFF

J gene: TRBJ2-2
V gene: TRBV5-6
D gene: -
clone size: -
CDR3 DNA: TGTGCCAGCAGCTCGGTCACACGGACAGCGAACACCGGGGAGCTGTTTTTT
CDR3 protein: CASSSVTRTANTGELFF

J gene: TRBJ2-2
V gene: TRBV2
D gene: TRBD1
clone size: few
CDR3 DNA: TGTGCCAGCAGCGCCGGGACAGCCACCGGGGAGCTGTTTTTT
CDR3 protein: CASSAGTATGELFF

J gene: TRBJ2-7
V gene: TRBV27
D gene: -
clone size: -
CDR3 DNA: TGTGCCAGCCGACGAGAGCCCTACGAGCAGTACTTC
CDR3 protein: CASRREPYEQYF

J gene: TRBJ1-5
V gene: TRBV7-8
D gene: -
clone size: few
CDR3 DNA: TGTGCCAGCACCCCCAGCGGTTATAGTAGCAATCAGCCCCAGCATTTT
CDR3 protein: CASTPSGYSSNQPQHF

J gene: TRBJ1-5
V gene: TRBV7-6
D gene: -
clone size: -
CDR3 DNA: TGTGCCAGCAGCTCCAGGGTGCATCAGCCCCAGCATTTT
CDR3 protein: CASSSRVHQPQHF

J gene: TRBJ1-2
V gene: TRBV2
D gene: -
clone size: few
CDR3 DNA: TGTGCCAGGGACCGGACAGTTAACTATGGCTACACCTTC
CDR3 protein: CARDRTVNYGYTF

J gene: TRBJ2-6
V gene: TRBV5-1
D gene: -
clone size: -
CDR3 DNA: TGCGCCAGCGCCCGAGGGGCCAGTTCCTCTGGGGCCAACGTCCTGACTTTC
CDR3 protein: CASARGASSSGANVLTF

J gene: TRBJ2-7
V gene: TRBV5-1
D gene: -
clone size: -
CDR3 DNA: TGCGCCAGCAGCTTGGAGGGTCCCCTCGAGCAGTACTTC
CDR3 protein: CASSLEGPLEQYF

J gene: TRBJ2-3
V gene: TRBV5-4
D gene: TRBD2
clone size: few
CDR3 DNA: TGTGCCAGCAGCGCCGACAGCGGGGGGGAAGATACGCAGTATTTT
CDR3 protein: CASSADSGGEDTQYF

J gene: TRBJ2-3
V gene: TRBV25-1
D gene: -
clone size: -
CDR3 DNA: TGTGCCAGCAGTGAATCTAAGGGGGGCTTCACAGATACGCAGTATTTT
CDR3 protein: CASSESKGGFTDTQYF

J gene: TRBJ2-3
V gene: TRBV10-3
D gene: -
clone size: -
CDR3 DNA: TGTGCCATCACTGGACTTCCTAGCACAGATACGCAGTATTTT
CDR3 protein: CAITGLPSTDTQYF

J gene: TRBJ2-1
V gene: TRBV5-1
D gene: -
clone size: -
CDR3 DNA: TGCGCCAGCAGCTTGTGGCAGGGTGGAAATGAGCAGTTCTTC
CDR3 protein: CASSLWQGGNEQFF

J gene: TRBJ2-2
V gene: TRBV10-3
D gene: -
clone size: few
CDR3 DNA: TGTGCCATCAAGAGGACAGAAGGTCGGAAGGACACCGGGGAGCTGTTTTTT
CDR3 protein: CAIKRTEGRKDTGELFF

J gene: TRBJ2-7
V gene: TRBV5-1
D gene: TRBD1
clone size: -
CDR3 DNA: TGCGCCAGCAACTCTAGACAGGGGATGGGCTACGAGCAGTACTTC
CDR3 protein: CASNSRQGMGYEQYF

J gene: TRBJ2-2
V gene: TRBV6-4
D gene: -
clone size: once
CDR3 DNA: TGTGCCAGCAGCCCCAGCGGGAACACCGGGGAGCTGTTTTTT
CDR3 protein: CASSPSGNTGELFF